The 17 T cell receptor beta chains below come from one sample, sequenced in a study of blood T cell repertoires in COVID-19. Only in-frame clones appear in the TCRdb table, and some are missing; sequencing was by immunoSEQ multiplex PCR. The sample lists under 250,000 clones; roughly 88% were seen once. Input material: peripheral blood. The receptors were sampled from a woman older than 75 with COVID-19, enrolled during active disease.

The chain couples TRBV24-1 to TRBJ2-7, with D possibly matching TRBD2 (5 bases). The CDR3 extends over 13 amino acids. The V end lost 4 bases, the J end lost 3 bases, and 9 bases lay between the germline ends. Germline V CDR1 and CDR2: KGHDR, SFDVKD. The CDR3 protein is CATSEAGIYEQYF. DNA for the CDR3: TGTGCCACCAGTGAGGCCGGGATCTACGAGCAGTACTTC.

Written as DNA, the CDR3 is TGTGCCAGCAGTTTAGAGGTTGAAAAACTGTTTTTT. This codes for CASSLEVEKLFF. V gene TRBV28 combines with J gene TRBJ1-4; D unresolved. The CDR3 covers 12 residues. Trimming cost V 2 bases and J 7 bases, with 5 bases left between them. Germline CDR1 reads MDHEN; CDR2 reads SYDVKM.

CDR3 bases: TGTGCCAGTAGTACAATGGGACTAGCGGGGGGGCGGTCCTACAATGAGCAGTTCTTC. As protein: CASSTMGLAGGRSYNEQFF. This chain joins TRBV19 and TRBJ2-1; 16 nucleotides match TRBD2. V shed 4 bases, J shed 1 base, and the junction held 7 bases outside the gene matches. The CDR3 has 19 residues. Germline V CDR1 and CDR2: LNHDA, SQIVND (reference sequence).

This clone was seen only once. The V gene is TRBV5-1, the J gene TRBJ2-1; 11 nucleotides match TRBD2. CDR3 length equals 17 residues. Unmatched junction bases numbered 2, after V lost 0 bases and J lost 0 bases. Germline V CDR1 and CDR2: SGHRS, YFSETQ. CDR3 bases: TGCGCCAGCAGCTTGGGACTAGCGGGGAGCTCCTACAATGAGCAGTTCTTC. Translation gives CASSLGLAGSSYNEQFF.

In its sample, this clone was seen a few times. The chain joins TRBV9 to TRBJ2-7; 8 nucleotides match TRBD1. This CDR3 has 15 amino acids. V gave up 3 bases and J gave up 5 bases; unmatched junction bases: 10. Germline assignment: CDR1 SGDLS and CDR2 YYNGEE. The CDR3 protein is CASSGTGTGLDEQYF. CDR3 nucleotide sequence: TGTGCCAGCAGCGGAACCGGGACAGGTTTGGACGAGCAGTACTTC.

The rearrangement links TRBV3-1 (or the pseudogene TRBV3-2) to TRBJ2-7, with TRBD2 matching over 7 bases. The J segment lost 2 bases and the V segment lost 4 bases, leaving 14 bases of the junction unmatched. Germline assignment: CDR1 LGHDT and CDR2 YNNKEL (reference sequence). This CDR3 is built from 17 residues. The CDR3 spells CASSRVGGFSPPYEQYF. The CDR3 region has the DNA TGTGCCAGCAGCCGGGTCGGGGGGTTTTCTCCTCCCTACGAGCAGTACTTC.

This chain joins TRBV6-1 and TRBJ2-3; D is uncertain. Trimming shortened V by 0 bases and J by 2 bases, and 24 bases separated the two germline ends. In germline, CDR1 is MNHNS, CDR2 SASEGT. The CDR3 totals 20 residues. CDR3 sequence: CASSEAVLRFPLRDTDTQYF. CDR3 nucleotide sequence: TGTGCCAGCAGTGAAGCGGTCTTGCGGTTTCCTCTCCGAGACACAGATACGCAGTATTTT.

This chain joins TRBV5-1 and TRBJ1-1; 11 bases are shared with TRBD1. Germline-derived CDR1 and CDR2 are SGHRS and YFSETQ. The V segment lost 4 bases and the J segment 6 bases; nucleotides outside the gene matches: 5. This CDR3 is built from 14 residues. CDR3 sequence reads: CASSLGGQGAEAFF. The CDR3, as DNA: TGCGCCAGCAGCCTTGGGGGACAGGGGGCTGAAGCTTTCTTT.

A word on this clone: Other DNA sequences of this sample code for an identical CDR3. V is TRBV18 and J is TRBJ2-7, with TRBD2 identical over 9 bases. Germline CDR1 is KGHSH and CDR2 is LQKENI. J lost 3 bases, V lost 4 bases, and 4 bases had no gene match. The CDR3 length is 14 residues. CDR3 amino acids: CASSLGTSSYEQYF. The CDR3 region has the DNA TGTGCCAGCTCACTCGGGACTAGCAGCTACGAGCAGTACTTC.

The gene calls are TRBV18 and TRBJ1-6; 8 nucleotides agree with TRBD1. Trimming removed 5 bases from V and 9 bases from J; junction bases left unmatched: 6. The V gene's germline CDR1 is KGHSH and CDR2 LQKENI. The CDR3 runs to 14 residues. CDR3 coding DNA: TGTGCCAGCTCATCGGACAGGGCGACTTCACCCCTCCACTTT. As protein: CASSSDRATSPLHF. The whole variable domain, remainder taken from reference TRBV18 and TRBJ1-6, is NAGVMQNPRHLVRRRGQEARLRCSPMKGHSHVYWYRQLPEEGLKFMVYLQKENIIDESGMPKERFSAEFPKEGPSILRIQQVVRGDSAAYFCASSSDRATSPLHFGNGTRLTVT.

The V call is TRBV7-2, the J call TRBJ1-3; possibly TRBD1 for D (6 bases). Trimming pared 6 bases from V and 0 bases from J, leaving 9 bases between. The CDR3 has 14 amino acids. The germline gives CDR1 SGHTA, CDR2 FQGNSA. The CDR3 loop is CASSTGISGNTIYF. DNA of the CDR3: TGTGCCAGCAGTACAGGGATCTCTGGAAACACCATATATTTT. Supplemented by reference TRBV7-2 and TRBJ1-3, the full variable domain reads GAGVSQSPSNKVTEKGKDVELRCDPISGHTALYWYRQSLGQGLEFLIYFQGNSAPDKSGLPSDRFSAERTGGSVSTLTIQRTQQEDSAVYLCASSTGISGNTIYFGEGSWLTVV.

The chain carries TRBV29-1 and TRBJ1-2, with 8 nucleotides matching TRBD1. CDR3 length: 13 residues. Trimming cost V 6 bases and J 4 bases; bases outside gene matches: 7. CDR1 is SQVTM, CDR2 ANQGSEA, per germline. The DNA of the CDR3 is TGCAGCGTAGGGACAGGACTTATCTATGGCTACACCTTC. Its protein product is CSVGTGLIYGYTF.

The gene calls are TRBV11-2 and TRBJ1-5; possibly TRBD1 for D (5 bases). This CDR3 region has 15 residues. Germline assignment: CDR1 SGHAT and CDR2 FQNNGV. V lost 1 base and J 6 bases, leaving 13 bases between the germline ends. The CDR3 spells CASSLGTNTGQPQHF. In nucleotides, the CDR3 is TGTGCCAGCAGCTTAGGGACCAACACAGGTCAGCCCCAGCATTTT.

The chain employs TRBV2 and TRBJ2-1; 7 nucleotides agree with TRBD1. CDR1 and CDR2 from the germline V gene are SNHLY and FYNNEI. V trimming: 5 bases; J trimming: 9 bases; junction bases outside the gene matches: 4. The length of the CDR3 is 12 residues. The CDR3 protein is CASSQGGVEQFF. In nucleotides, the CDR3 is TGTGCCAGCAGTCAAGGGGGCGTTGAGCAGTTCTTC.

This chain uses TRBV27 with TRBJ1-6; D not resolved. The germline gives CDR1 MNHEY, CDR2 SMNVEV (reference sequence). V gave up 0 bases and J gave up 8 bases, with 8 bases separating them. This CDR3 has 14 residues. The chain's CDR3 is CASSLSVGDSPLHF. CDR3 bases: TGTGCCAGCAGTTTATCAGTCGGGGATTCACCCCTCCACTTT.

Concerning this clone itself: Other nucleotide sequences in the sample specify the same CDR3. The chain recombines TRBV3-1 (or the pseudogene TRBV3-2) with TRBJ1-1; no firm D call. The V gene's germline CDR1 is LGHDT and CDR2 YNNKEL (reference sequence). The CDR3 loop spans 14 amino acids. V was trimmed by 2 bases and J by 4 bases, leaving 11 bases between them. The CDR3 sequence is CASSQPGPGTEAFF. DNA for the CDR3: TGTGCCAGCAGCCAACCCGGTCCTGGCACTGAAGCTTTCTTT.

The V call is TRBV3-1 (or the pseudogene TRBV3-2), the J call TRBJ1-3; 7 positions agree with TRBD1. V lost 0 bases and J lost 1; bases outside the gene matches: 3. Germline values: CDR1 LGHDT, CDR2 YNNKEL (reference sequence). The CDR3 contains 16 residues. CDR3 protein: CASSQELRGSGNTIYF. The CDR3 DNA is TGTGCCAGCAGCCAAGAGCTCAGGGGGTCTGGAAACACCATATATTTT.